This T cell receptor beta chain is from a study of beta chain features in type 1 diabetes. Whole-study findings and limits: The naive, central memory and Treg TCRB repertoires of patients appeared to be more similar to one another than those of healthy donors. TCRB CDR3 length was moderately but significantly reduced in all four CD4+ subsets of Type 1 diabetes patients.

Every bit of the isolated RNA underwent reverse transcription, so sequencing read expressed TCRB transcripts. Only in-frame clones appear in the TCRdb table, and some are missing; sequencing was by immunoSEQ multiplex PCR. The data hold about 320,000 clones, with less than 15% observed a single time. Based on CD45RO/CCR7/CD25/CD127/CD95/CD27, CD4+ regulatory, stem cell-like memory, naive and central memory cells were sorted. This clone was counted ten times or more. Its target is unknown. This sequence originates from a man aged 30 to 45 in good health. Sequenced input: central memory CD4+ T cells from blood.

Here the CDR3 DNA reads TGTGCCATCAGTGCAATCAGGGGGACCACAGATACGCAGTATTTT. Protein product: CAISAIRGTTDTQYF. The chain has TRBV10-3 and TRBJ2-3; TRBD1 aligns across 7 bases. Trimming at V came to 4 bases and at J to 2 bases, leaving 6 bases not matched to a gene. CDR1 is ENHRY, CDR2 SYGVKD, per germline. The CDR3 sequence is 15 residues long.